This T cell receptor (beta chain) was recovered during a study of T cell responses to AZD1222 COVID-19 vaccine. Study-wide results and limits: With dominance at 160-218 and 743-854, vaccine-associated CD4 TCRs spanned spike.

J lost 0 bases, V lost 0 bases, and 2 bases had no gene match. Germline CDR1 is GTSNPN and CDR2 is SVGIG (reference sequence). This CDR3 comprises 14 residues. Clones were read by immunoSEQ multiplex PCR, and TCRdb kept only the in-frame ones, dropping some. The sample lists 150,000 to 200,000 clones, 88% seen once, with around 6% in the top ten. Points on this clone: Its antigen is still unknown.

The starting material was peripheral blood, obtained on day 0 of AZD1222 vaccination. This rearrangement joins TRBV30 to TRBJ2-7; 7 bases align to TRBD1. This receptor was obtained from an adult in good health. This CDR3 reads CAWSVTGFSYEQYF. The DNA for the CDR3 is TGTGCCTGGAGTGTGACAGGGTTCTCCTACGAGCAGTACTTC. Full variable domain (remainder filled in from reference TRBV30 and TRBJ2-7): SQTIHQWPATLVQPVGSPLSLECTVEGTSNPNLYWYRQAAGRGLQLLFYSVGIGQISSEVPQNLSASRPQDRQFILSSKKLLLSDSGFYLCAWSVTGFSYEQYFGPGTRLTVT.